Only one count was recorded for the clone carrying this T cell receptor beta chain. This sample is drawn from a study of blood T cell repertoires in COVID-19. Whole-study context: COVID-19 samples from acute and convalescent phases originated in the United States, Italy and Spain. PBMCs, B-cell-depleted T cells, or T cells provided the cDNA or gDNA that made up the material.

Germline V gives CDR1 MRHNA, CDR2 SNTAGT. V lost 5 bases and J 0 bases, leaving 13 bases between the germline ends. The CDR3 spans 15 residues. How the authors handled the data: How many nucleated cells were present was estimated from reference gene primer amplification. This table comes from immunoSEQ multiplex PCR, and its TCRdb copy is limited to in-frame clones, with some not included. Clone size and V and J calls were adopted from that table, with D and trimming inferred from the DNA. Seen here are some 160,000 clones, more than 80% observed once, and the top ten hold approximately 2.8%. The sequence derives from a man between 60 and 75 years old with acute or convalescent COVID-19. The gene calls are TRBV6-4 and TRBJ1-2; D unresolved. The sample comprised peripheral blood. CDR3 DNA: TGTGCCAGCAGTCCAGAACTATCAGCTAACTATGGCTACACCTTC. Its translation: CASSPELSANYGYTF.